This T cell receptor beta chain was captured by sequencing in a study of long-term antiretroviral therapy in people with HIV. A v3.0 immunoSEQ assay was performed at survey level. Some clones are missing from TCRdb's copy, which holds only in-frame ones; the method was immunoSEQ multiplex PCR. The table records tens of thousands of clones, roughly 86% of them present only once. The sample here was unsorted PBMCs, taken 1.3 years after starting antiretroviral therapy. This TCR derives from a man in his sixties with HIV.

The CDR3 DNA reads TGTGCCAGCTCAACGACTAGCGGGGCCACAGATACGCAGTATTTT. This encodes CASSTTSGATDTQYF. The V gene is TRBV18, the J gene TRBJ2-3; 11 positions match TRBD2. V lost 5 bases to trimming and J lost 2 bases; unmatched junction nucleotides: 3. Germline CDR1 and CDR2: KGHSH and LQKENI. The CDR3 totals 15 residues.